A selection of T cell receptor beta chains follows, all from one sample in a study of T cell responses to AZD1222 COVID-19 vaccine. Only in-frame clones appear in the TCRdb table, and some are missing; sequencing was by immunoSEQ multiplex PCR. The table shows over 100,000 clones, with roughly nine tenths occurring only once. The material sequenced was peripheral blood, taken on day 0 of AZD1222 vaccination. The receptors were gathered from an adult in good health. Each CDR3 is given with its conserved first and last residue. The D gene is left open where the match is weak. The size of a clone is reported for some rows only, either as once, few or many, or as a class for expanded clones.

clone size: -; D gene: TRBD2; V gene: TRBV11-2; J gene: TRBJ2-2; CDR3 DNA: TGTGCCAGTGCGGGGGTGCGGACCGGGGAGCTGTTTTTT; CDR3 protein: CASAGVRTGELFF
clone size: -; D gene: -; V gene: TRBV30; J gene: TRBJ1-5; CDR3 DNA: TGTGCCTGGAGTTTGTTCAATCAGCCCCAGCATTTT; CDR3 protein: CAWSLFNQPQHF
clone size: -; D gene: -; V gene: TRBV6-5; J gene: TRBJ1-3; CDR3 DNA: TGTGCCAGCAGTCCCTCTGGAAACACCATATATTTT; CDR3 protein: CASSPSGNTIYF
clone size: -; D gene: -; V gene: TRBV4-3; J gene: TRBJ1-1; CDR3 DNA: TGCGCCAGCAGCCCGGACAACATGAACACTGAAGCTTTCTTT; CDR3 protein: CASSPDNMNTEAFF
clone size: -; D gene: -; V gene: TRBV7-2; J gene: TRBJ1-3; CDR3 DNA: TGTGCCAGCAGCTTAAGGACCATCTCTGGAAACACCATATATTTT; CDR3 protein: CASSLRTISGNTIYF
clone size: -; D gene: -; V gene: TRBV7-8; J gene: TRBJ1-4; CDR3 DNA: TGTGCCAGCAGCTTAATTTCGCGAAGGGAGGCTGAAAAACTGTTTTTT; CDR3 protein: CASSLISRREAEKLFF
clone size: once; D gene: -; V gene: TRBV5-1; J gene: TRBJ1-1; CDR3 DNA: TGCGCCAGCAACCCCCTCGGGGGGGGGCGGGGAACTGAAGCTTTCTTT; CDR3 protein: CASNPLGGGRGTEAFF
clone size: -; D gene: TRBD1; V gene: TRBV6-5; J gene: TRBJ2-2; CDR3 DNA: TGTGCCAGCAGGACGGGACAGGCGGGCACCGGGGAGCTGTTTTTT; CDR3 protein: CASRTGQAGTGELFF
clone size: -; D gene: TRBD1; V gene: TRBV6-6; J gene: TRBJ2-2; CDR3 DNA: TGTTCAATCTGGACAGGGGGAATTCCCGGGGAGCTGTTTTTT; CDR3 protein: CSIWTGGIPGELFF
clone size: -; D gene: TRBD1; V gene: TRBV6-1; J gene: TRBJ1-6; CDR3 DNA: TGTGCCAGCAGTGAAACGGGGAGACAGGGGGGTTCACCCCTCCACTTT; CDR3 protein: CASSETGRQGGSPLHF
clone size: -; D gene: -; V gene: TRBV5-1; J gene: TRBJ2-7; CDR3 DNA: TGCGCCAGCAGCTTGGTACAAGGGGCCTACGAGCAGTACTTC; CDR3 protein: CASSLVQGAYEQYF
clone size: few; D gene: -; V gene: TRBV6-4; J gene: TRBJ2-2; CDR3 DNA: TGTGCCAGCAGTGTTGGAGGGTTGGGCACCGGGGAGCTGTTTTTT; CDR3 protein: CASSVGGLGTGELFF
clone size: -; D gene: -; V gene: TRBV11-1; J gene: TRBJ1-1; CDR3 DNA: TGTGCCAGCAGCCCTGTAGCCGAAGCTTTCTTT; CDR3 protein: CASSPVAEAFF
clone size: -; D gene: TRBD1; V gene: TRBV7-2; J gene: TRBJ1-2; CDR3 DNA: TGTGCCAGCAGCCTAGGTCGGGACAGCTATGGCTACACCTTC; CDR3 protein: CASSLGRDSYGYTF